This TCR beta chain was recorded in a study of beta chain features in type 1 diabetes (dated by TCRdb to 2016 to 2019). Study-wide context: No differences in mean age, gender distribution, total cell number or subset yield were found between patients and healthy donors. Whereas all 30 or so donors provided naive and central memory subsets, regulatory and stem cell-like memory subsets were isolated from just 8 patients and about eight healthy donors. Across all samples, about 110 million sorted cells were examined, and cell number per subset correlated strongly with RNA yield. The study compared the TCRB repertoires of sorted circulating CD4+ T cell subsets in recently diagnosed type 1 diabetes patients with those in matched healthy donors.

Each donor gave one peripheral blood draw, averaging roughly 100 mL, which was collected into heparinised tubes. Using a panel that included CD45RO, CCR7, CD25, CD127, CD95 and CD27, naive, central memory, regulatory and stem cell-like memory CD4+ T cells were sorted on a BD FACSAria II. All sorted populations exceeded 95% purity. PBMCs were isolated immediately by Lymphoprep density gradient centrifugation and stained directly without culture. So that batch effects would be minimized, each experiment stained and sorted samples in pairs, pairing one healthy donor with one patient. The entire isolated RNA was reverse transcribed using the High Capacity cDNA Reverse Transcription Kit, and thus expressed TCRB transcripts were sequenced. Stem cell-like memory T cell samples underwent survey-depth immunoSEQ sequencing, averaging approximately 920,000 total reads per sample. After sorted cells were lysed in RLT buffer, RNA was extracted with DNase-treated RNeasy Micro or Mini kits, with the choice depending on cell number. Each cell subset was processed on its own to prevent cross-contamination, while patient and healthy donor samples were processed together. Using the immunoSEQ multiplex PCR, TCRB sequences were amplified from cDNA into 87-bp fragments spanning the CDR3 region. Sequencing of the amplicons was performed on the Illumina HiSeq platform. Concerning the study's data processing: PCR bias was corrected computationally using synthetic template baselines, and reads within Hamming distance 2 were collapsed, with unmergeable singletons discarded. Reads were aligned against IMGT to assign V, D and J genes, CDR3 length and insertions or deletions at six rearrangement sites. Clonotype counts were normalized to sorted cell number within each subset before computing true diversity and Gini coefficients with the tcR R package. The overlap coefficient, calculated on TCRB nucleotide sequences, was used to measure repertoire sharing. The table comes from immuneACCESS by way of TCRdb, which keeps in-frame sequences with V and J called. Part of the clones is missing from these tables; in studies checked, under half for an unresolved V gene and the rest for unknown reasons. That table is the source of V, J and clone size, and D and trimming were worked out from the DNA. This sample lists approximately 110,000 clones; 30% to 40% were detected once. Over 0.05% of the sample belongs to the ten largest clones.

What the research found in general, with its limitations: At VDJ recombination sites, type 1 diabetes patients had fewer insertions and more deleted nucleotides, which implies abnormalities in thymic rearrangement. Because the HLA sub-analyses included only small numbers of individuals, any influence of HLA type on TCRB rearrangement was left unresolved. Naive, central memory and regulatory TCRB repertoires appeared to be more alike among patients than among healthy donors. Because cDNA was sequenced instead of genomic DNA, activated cells with high expression could be over-represented, although the groups did not differ in activation or CD3 levels. Shorter templates might be favored by PCR, yet because patient and control samples were amplified and corrected together, any such skew would affect both groups equally. Type 1 diabetes patients showed a moderate but significant shortening of TCRB CDR3 length in all four CD4+ subsets.

Regarding this clone: Its binding antigen is unknown. No qualities accompany the bases; no much larger clone lies one base away.

The specimen sequenced was stem cell memory CD4+ T cells from blood. The intended sense of this specimen's cell subset or site label: stem cell-like memory CD4+ T cells. The origin of this receptor is a woman aged 18-30 years in good health.

The DNA sequence is given as TGTGCCAGCAGTTACTCCCGGGGTCGGCAGCCCCAGCATTTT. Translation gives CASSYSRGRQPQHF. The chain links TRBV6-5 with TRBJ1-5; too little of a D gene remains to name it. Trimming removed 0 bases from V and 7 bases from J, leaving 10 bases between the germline ends. As encoded in the germline V gene, CDR1 is MNHEY while CDR2 is SVGAGI. Taken from cysteine to phenylalanine, the CDR3 has 14 residues. The kept DNA is CDR3 alone, 42 bases in frame from the first base.